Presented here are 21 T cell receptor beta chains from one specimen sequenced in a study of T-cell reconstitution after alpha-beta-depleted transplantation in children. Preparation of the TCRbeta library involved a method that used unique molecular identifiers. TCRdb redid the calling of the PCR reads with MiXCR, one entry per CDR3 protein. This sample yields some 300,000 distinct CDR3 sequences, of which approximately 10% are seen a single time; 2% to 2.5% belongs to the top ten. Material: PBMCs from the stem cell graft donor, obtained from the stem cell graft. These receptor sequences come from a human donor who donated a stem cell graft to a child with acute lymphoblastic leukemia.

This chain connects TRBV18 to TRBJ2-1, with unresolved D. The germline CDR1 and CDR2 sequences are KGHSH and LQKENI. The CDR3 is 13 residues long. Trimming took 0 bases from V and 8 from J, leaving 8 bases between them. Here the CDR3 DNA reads TGTGCCAGCTCACCACCGAGTTTCCATGAGCAGTTCTTC. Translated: CASSPPSFHEQFF. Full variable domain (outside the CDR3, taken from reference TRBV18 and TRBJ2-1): NAGVMQNPRHLVRRRGQEARLRCSPMKGHSHVYWYRQLPEEGLKFMVYLQKENIIDESGMPKERFSAEFPKEGPSILRIQQVVRGDSAAYFCASSPPSFHEQFFGPGTRLTVL.

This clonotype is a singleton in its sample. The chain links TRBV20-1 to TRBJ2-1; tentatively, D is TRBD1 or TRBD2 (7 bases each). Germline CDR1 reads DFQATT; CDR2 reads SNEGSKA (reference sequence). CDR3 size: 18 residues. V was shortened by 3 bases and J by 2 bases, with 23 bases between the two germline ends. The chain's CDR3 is CSASDRGPSGHTYNEQFF. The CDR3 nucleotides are TGCAGTGCTAGTGATAGGGGGCCTAGCGGCCATACCTACAATGAGCAGTTCTTC.

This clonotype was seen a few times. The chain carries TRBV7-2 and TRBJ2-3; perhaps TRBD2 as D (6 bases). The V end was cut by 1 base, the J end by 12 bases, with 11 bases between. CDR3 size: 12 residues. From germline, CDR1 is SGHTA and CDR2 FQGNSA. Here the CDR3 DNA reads TGTGCCAGCAGCTTAGTACTAGCTGACCAGTATTTT. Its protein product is CASSLVLADQYF.

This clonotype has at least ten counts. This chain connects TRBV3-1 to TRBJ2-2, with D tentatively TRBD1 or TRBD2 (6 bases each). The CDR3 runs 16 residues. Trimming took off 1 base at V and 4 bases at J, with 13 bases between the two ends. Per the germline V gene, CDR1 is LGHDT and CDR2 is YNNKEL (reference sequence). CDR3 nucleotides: TGTGCCAGCAGCCAAGTCCCGGGGGCGTCCACCGGGGAGCTGTTTTTT. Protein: CASSQVPGASTGELFF.

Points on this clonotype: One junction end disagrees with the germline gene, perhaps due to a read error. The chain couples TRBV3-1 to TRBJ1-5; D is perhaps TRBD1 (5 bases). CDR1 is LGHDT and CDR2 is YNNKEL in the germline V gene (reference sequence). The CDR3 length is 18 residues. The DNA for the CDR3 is TGTACCAGCTGTTTTCACAGGCCCCCACACTATAGCAATCAGCCCCAGCATTTT. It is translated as CTSCFHRPPHYSNQPQHF.

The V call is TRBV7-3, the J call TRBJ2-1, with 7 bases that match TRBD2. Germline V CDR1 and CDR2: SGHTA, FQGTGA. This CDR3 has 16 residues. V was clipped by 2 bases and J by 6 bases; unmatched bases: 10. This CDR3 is CASSLGVTSYLNEQFF. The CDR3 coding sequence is TGTGCCAGCAGCTTAGGTGTGACTAGCTATCTCAATGAGCAGTTCTTC.

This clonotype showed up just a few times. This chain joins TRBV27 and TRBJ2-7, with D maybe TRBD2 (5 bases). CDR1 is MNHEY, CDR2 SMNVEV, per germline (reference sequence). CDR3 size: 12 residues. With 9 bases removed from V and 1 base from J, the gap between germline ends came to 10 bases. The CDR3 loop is CASRGLSYEQYF. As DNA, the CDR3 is TGTGCCAGTCGAGGGCTGTCCTACGAGCAGTACTTC.

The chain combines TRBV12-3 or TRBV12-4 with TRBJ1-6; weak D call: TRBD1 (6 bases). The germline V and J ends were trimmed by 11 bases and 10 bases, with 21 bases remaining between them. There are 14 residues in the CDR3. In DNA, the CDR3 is TGTGCCTCCGCTCCCTTGGGGGGCGGCTCACCCCTCCACTTT. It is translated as CASAPLGGGSPLHF.

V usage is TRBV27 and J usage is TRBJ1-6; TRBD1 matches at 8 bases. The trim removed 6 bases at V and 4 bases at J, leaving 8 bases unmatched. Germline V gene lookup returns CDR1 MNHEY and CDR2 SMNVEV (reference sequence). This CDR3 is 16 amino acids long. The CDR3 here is CASSHGTGLYNSPLHF. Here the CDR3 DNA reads TGTGCCAGCAGCCACGGGACAGGTCTTTATAATTCACCCCTCCACTTT.

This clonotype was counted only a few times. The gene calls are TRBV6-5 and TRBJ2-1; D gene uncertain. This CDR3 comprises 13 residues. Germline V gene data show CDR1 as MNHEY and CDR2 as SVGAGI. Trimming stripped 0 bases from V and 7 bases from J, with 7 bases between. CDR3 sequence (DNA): TGTGCCAGCAGTTACTCGCCTAGAAATGAGCAGTTCTTC. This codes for CASSYSPRNEQFF.

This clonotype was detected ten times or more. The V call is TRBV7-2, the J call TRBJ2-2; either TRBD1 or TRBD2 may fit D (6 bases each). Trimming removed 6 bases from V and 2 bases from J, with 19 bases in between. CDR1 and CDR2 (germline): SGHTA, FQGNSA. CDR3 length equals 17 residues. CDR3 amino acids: CASRQTGGGLNTGELFF. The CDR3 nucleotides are TGTGCCAGCAGACAAACAGGAGGGGGACTTAACACCGGGGAGCTGTTTTTT.

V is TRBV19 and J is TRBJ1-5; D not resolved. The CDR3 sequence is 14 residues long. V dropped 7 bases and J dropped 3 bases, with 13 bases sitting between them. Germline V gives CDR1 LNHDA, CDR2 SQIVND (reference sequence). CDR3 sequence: CASTRTPINQPQHF. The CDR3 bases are TGTGCCAGTACCAGGACCCCTATCAATCAGCCCCAGCATTTT.

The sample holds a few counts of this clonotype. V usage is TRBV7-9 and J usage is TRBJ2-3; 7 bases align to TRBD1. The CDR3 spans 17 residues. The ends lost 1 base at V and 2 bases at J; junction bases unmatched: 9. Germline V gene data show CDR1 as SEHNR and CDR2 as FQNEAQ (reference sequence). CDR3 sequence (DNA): TGTGCCAGCAGCTTAGGGGGACAGTCAAAAACCACAGATACGCAGTATTTT. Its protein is CASSLGGQSKTTDTQYF.

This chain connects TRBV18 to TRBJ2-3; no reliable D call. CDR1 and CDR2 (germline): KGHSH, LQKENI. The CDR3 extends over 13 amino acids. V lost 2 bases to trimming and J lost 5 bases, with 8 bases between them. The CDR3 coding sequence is TGTGCCAGCTCACCAAACTCCGGAGATACGCAGTATTTT. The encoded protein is CASSPNSGDTQYF.

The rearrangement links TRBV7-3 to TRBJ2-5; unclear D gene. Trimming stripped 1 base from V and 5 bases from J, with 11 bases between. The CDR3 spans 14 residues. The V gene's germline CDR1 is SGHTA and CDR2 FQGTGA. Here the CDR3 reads CASSLRSRAETQYF. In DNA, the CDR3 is TGTGCCAGCAGCTTAAGGAGCCGGGCTGAGACCCAGTACTTC.

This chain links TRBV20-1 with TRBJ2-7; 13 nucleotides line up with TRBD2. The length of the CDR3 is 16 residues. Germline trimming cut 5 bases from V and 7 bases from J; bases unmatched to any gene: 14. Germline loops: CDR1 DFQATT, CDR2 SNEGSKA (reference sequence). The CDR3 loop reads CSAAPRILAGGGEQYF. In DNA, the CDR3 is TGCAGTGCTGCCCCCAGAATACTAGCGGGAGGGGGGGAGCAGTACTTC.

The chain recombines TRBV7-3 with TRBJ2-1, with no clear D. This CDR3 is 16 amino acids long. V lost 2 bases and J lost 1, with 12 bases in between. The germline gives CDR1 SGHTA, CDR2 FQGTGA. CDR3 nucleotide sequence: TGTGCCAGCAGCTTAGGCCCTTCTCCTTCCTACAATGAGCAGTTCTTC. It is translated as CASSLGPSPSYNEQFF.

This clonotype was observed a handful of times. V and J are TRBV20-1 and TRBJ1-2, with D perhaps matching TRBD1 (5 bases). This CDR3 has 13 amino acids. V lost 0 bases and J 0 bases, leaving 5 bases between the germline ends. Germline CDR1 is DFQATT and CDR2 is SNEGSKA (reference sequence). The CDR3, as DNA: TGCAGTGCTAGAGAACAGGCTAACTATGGCTACACCTTC. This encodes CSAREQANYGYTF.

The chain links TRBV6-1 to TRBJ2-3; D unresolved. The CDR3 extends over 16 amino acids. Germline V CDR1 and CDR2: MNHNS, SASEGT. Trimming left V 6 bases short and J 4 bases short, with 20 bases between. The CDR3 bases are TGTGCCAGCAGCGCTCCCTCCGCCCGGTTCCCAGATACGCAGTATTTT. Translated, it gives CASSAPSARFPDTQYF.

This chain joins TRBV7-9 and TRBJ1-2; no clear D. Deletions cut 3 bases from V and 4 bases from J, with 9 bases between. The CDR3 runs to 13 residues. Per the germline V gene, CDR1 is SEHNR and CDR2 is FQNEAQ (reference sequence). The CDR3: CASSFWEAYGYTF. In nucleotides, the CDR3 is TGTGCCAGCAGCTTCTGGGAGGCCTATGGCTACACCTTC.

As DNA, the CDR3 is TGTGCCAGCAGCACAACCGGGACTACCATGGGTGAGCAGTTCTTC. Its translation is CASSTTGTTMGEQFF. The genes are TRBV7-8 and TRBJ2-1, with TRBD2 matching over 7 bases. Trimming at V came to 5 bases and at J to 9 bases, leaving 13 bases not matched to a gene. This CDR3 is built from 15 residues. Germline V gene data show CDR1 as SGHVS and CDR2 as FQNEAQ.